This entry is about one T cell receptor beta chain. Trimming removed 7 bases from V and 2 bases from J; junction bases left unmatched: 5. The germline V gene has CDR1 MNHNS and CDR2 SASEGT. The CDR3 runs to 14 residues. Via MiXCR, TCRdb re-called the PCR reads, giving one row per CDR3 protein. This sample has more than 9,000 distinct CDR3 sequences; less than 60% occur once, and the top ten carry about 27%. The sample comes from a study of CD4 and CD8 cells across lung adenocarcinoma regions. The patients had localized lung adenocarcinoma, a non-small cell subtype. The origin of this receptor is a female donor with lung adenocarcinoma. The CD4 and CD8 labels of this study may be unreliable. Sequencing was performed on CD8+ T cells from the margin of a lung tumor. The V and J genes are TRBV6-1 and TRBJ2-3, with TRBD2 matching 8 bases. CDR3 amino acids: CASKRGGSTDTQYF. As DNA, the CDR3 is TGTGCCAGCAAACGGGGGGGATCCACAGATACGCAGTATTTT.